The 6 T cell receptor beta chains below were found in one sample sequenced in a study of post-analysis software for immune sequencing data. Overall study results and limits: Relative to controls, patients had five TRBV segments at higher frequency, with TRBV5-6, TRBV5-1 and TRBV20-1 among these.

These TCRs' antigens remain unknown. Unique molecular identifiers were carried by the TCR beta cDNA libraries. TCRdb re-analysed the PCR reads in MiXCR, keeping a single row per CDR3 protein. The sample has about 680,000 distinct CDR3 sequences, 55% to 60% seen once. Input material: blood. The receptors were gathered from a girl aged 2-10 years with multiple sclerosis.

This chain uses TRBV28 with TRBJ2-7, with D unclear. The V gene lost 3 bases and the J gene lost 7 bases, with 10 bases spanning the gap. The CDR3 loop spans 12 amino acids. CDR1 is MDHEN and CDR2 is SYDVKM in the germline V gene. The CDR3 sequence is CASSFPFKEQYF. CDR3 in DNA: TGTGCCAGCAGTTTCCCCTTCAAGGAGCAGTACTTC.

The rearrangement joins TRBV20-1 to TRBJ2-5; D is possibly TRBD2 (6 bases). The CDR3 has 12 residues. Trimming left V 6 bases short and J 1 base short, with 9 bases between. Germline CDR1 is DFQATT and CDR2 is SNEGSKA (reference sequence). CDR3 coding DNA: TGCAGTGCCGCGGGGTTCCAAGAGACCCAGTACTTC. Protein: CSAAGFQETQYF.

This rearrangement joins TRBV15 to TRBJ1-2; 7 bases are shared with TRBD1. In germline, CDR1 is LNHNV, CDR2 YYDKDF (reference sequence). The CDR3 is 14 amino acids. With 6 bases clipped from V and 2 bases from J, the junction kept 6 bases outside the gene matches. The CDR3 spells CATREGGLNYGYTF. The CDR3 DNA follows: TGTGCCACCAGAGAAGGGGGCTTAAACTATGGCTACACCTTC.

The genes are TRBV24-1 and TRBJ2-3, with D unclear. The V gene's germline CDR1 is KGHDR and CDR2 SFDVKD. V was pared by 4 bases and J by 6 bases, with 7 bases between. The CDR3 loop spans 12 amino acids. For the CDR3, the DNA is TGTGCCACCAGTGAGCTGGCGGATACGCAGTATTTT. Its protein product is CATSELADTQYF.

The gene calls are TRBV6-2 or TRBV6-3 and TRBJ1-6, with D unclear. Germline V gene data show CDR1 as MNHEY and CDR2 as SVGEGT. The CDR3 sequence is 16 residues long. Trimming cost V 5 bases and J 0 bases, with 11 bases left between them. In DNA form, the CDR3 reads TGTGCCAGCAGTCCCCAACACCTCTCCTATAATTCACCCCTCCACTTT. Translation: CASSPQHLSYNSPLHF.

The genes are TRBV10-3 and TRBJ2-7, with unresolved D. Germline CDR1 and CDR2: ENHRY and SYGVKD. The ends were cut back, 6 bases at V and 2 bases at J, with 11 bases in the middle. The CDR3 runs 13 residues. The CDR3 DNA sequence: TGTGCCATCAGAGAAGACGGAACCTACGAGCAGTACTTC. It codes for CAIREDGTYEQYF.